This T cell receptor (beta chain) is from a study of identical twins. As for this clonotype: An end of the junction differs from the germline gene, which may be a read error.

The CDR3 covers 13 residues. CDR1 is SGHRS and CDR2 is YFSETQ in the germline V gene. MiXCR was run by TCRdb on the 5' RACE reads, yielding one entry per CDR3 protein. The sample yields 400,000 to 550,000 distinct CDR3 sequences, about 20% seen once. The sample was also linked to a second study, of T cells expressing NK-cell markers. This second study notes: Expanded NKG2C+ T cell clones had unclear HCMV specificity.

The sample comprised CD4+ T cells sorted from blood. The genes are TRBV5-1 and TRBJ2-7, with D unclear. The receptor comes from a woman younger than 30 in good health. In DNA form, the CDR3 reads TGCGCCAGCAGCCAACCTCCTGTCGGTCCCCACCACTTC. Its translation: CASSQPPVGPHHF.